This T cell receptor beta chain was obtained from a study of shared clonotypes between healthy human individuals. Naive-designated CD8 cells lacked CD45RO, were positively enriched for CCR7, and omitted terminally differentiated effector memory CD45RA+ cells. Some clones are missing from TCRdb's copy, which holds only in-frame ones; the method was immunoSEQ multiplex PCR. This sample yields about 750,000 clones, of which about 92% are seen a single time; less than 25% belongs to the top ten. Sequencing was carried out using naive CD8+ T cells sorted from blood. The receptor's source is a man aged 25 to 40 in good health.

CDR3 DNA sequence: TGTGCCAGCAGGAGTGGCGGGGGAATCAACAATGAGCAGTTCTTC. This codes for CASRSGGGINNEQFF. The chain combines TRBV7-9 with TRBJ2-1; TRBD2 matches 7 bases. Trimming removed 6 bases from V and 5 bases from J; junction bases left unmatched: 10. Germline loops: CDR1 SEHNR, CDR2 FQNEAQ (reference sequence). There are 15 residues in the CDR3.